This T cell receptor (beta chain) was sequenced in a study of shared clonotypes between healthy human individuals (dated by TCRdb to the early 2020s). With respect to the entire study: A couple of women and a few men aged 18 to 49 years were included in the cohort. For each donor, CD4 naive and CD4 memory were each run on three plates, CD8 naive on two plates, and CD8 memory on one plate. Blood TCR repertoires of about five healthy adults were deeply sequenced to estimate repertoire size and the extent of clonotype sharing between individuals. Libraries were prepared and TCR repertoires were sequenced by different laboratories using diverse techniques, in order to increase sequencing depth and limit assay-specific biases. Per donor, leukapheresis produced somewhere between about 0.94 and 9 billion PBMCs.

Using the deep immunoSEQ assay, TCR CDR3 regions were amplified from genomic DNA by multiplex PCR. Extracted genomic DNA from each cell subset was spread evenly across all wells of several immunoSEQ 96-well plates, with each plate serving as a replicate. For sorted subsets, 200 to 250 ng of genomic DNA, equivalent to 25,000 to 30,000 T cell genomes, went into each replicate PCR. The purified libraries were quantified using a Qubit 3.0 fluorometer, sized with a Bioanalyzer 2100, and then quantified again using the KAPA Library Quantification kit. Every immunoSEQ 96-well plate was sequenced on a separate single-read 150-cycle Illumina NextSeq 550 flow cell. As for the original processing: The immunoSEQ output contained only junctional sequences without quality scores, so filtering could not match that applied to full-length reads. Sequences were annotated with PyIR, a Python wrapper for IgBLAST v1.9, and V/J genes and CDR3 were assigned using IMGT germline references. Reads were filtered out if the reads had weak V/J assignments (E-value above 1e-6), no CDR3, stop codons, out-of-frame junctions, or ambiguous translated residues. V3J clonotypes were defined by identical inferred V gene, J gene, and CDR3 amino acid sequence. Percentage overlap between repertoires was calculated by dividing the number of shared unique clonotypes by the size of the smaller repertoire. Richness of each repertoire was evaluated using RTK rarefaction, the Chao1 estimator, and Recon v2.1 estimates of unobserved clonotypes. Generation probabilities were computed with OLGA for all TCRbeta clonotypes obtained by the gDNA method from four donors. Not all clones reach the TCRdb copy of this immuneACCESS table, which keeps in-frame sequences only. Checked studies attribute under half of the gap to unresolved V genes and leave the rest unexplained. V and J calls and clone size are those listed in that table; D and trimming were worked out from the DNA. The sample yields 650,000 to 800,000 clones; around 70% were counted once. The ten largest clones add up to approximately 1.7% of the sample.

Paper-wide results and their limitations: Rarefaction of sorted-subset datasets indicated incomplete sequencing despite the large sequencing depth. Naive subsets generally had larger estimated clonotype richness than memory subsets. When four donors were compared, the shared fraction of clonotypes was around 5.1% for naive CD4, 3% to 4% for naive CD8, more than 2% for memory CD4, and 0.35% to 0.5% for memory CD8. Clonotypes shared by all four sorted-subset donors showed higher generation probabilities than non-shared clonotypes. The small number of donors limited the genetic and exposure-history diversity represented. Sampling was limited to blood, and TCR repertoires in tissue likely differ from TCR repertoires in blood. Pairwise subsampling indicated that sequencing depth was expected to affect the degree of clonotype sharing among donors.

The donors were healthy, HIV-negative adults with no recently reported acute infections or vaccinations. All donors were Caucasian adults living in Nashville, Tennessee, USA. CD4+ T cells were enriched through magnetic negative selection, after which naive cells were positively selected on CD45RA and the remaining negative fraction served as the memory subset. Blood was collected by leukapheresis, and PBMCs were isolated by Ficoll-Histopaque density gradient centrifugation and then cryopreserved in liquid nitrogen vapor phase. Analytical flow cytometry was used to check the purity and quantity of each magnetically sorted T cell population. From each sorted fraction, genomic DNA was isolated and quantified by UV absorbance on a Nanodrop 2000c. Remarks on this clone: Its specific antigen is unknown. A read error is possible here, since a much larger clone lies one base away. Other nucleotide sequences from this sample produce the same CDR3.

The CDR3 runs 14 residues from the cysteine to the phenylalanine. Kept here is only the CDR3 DNA, which spans 42 bases and is read in frame from base 1. Germline trimming: 5 bases from V, 4 bases from J; junction bases outside gene matches: 4. The germline V gene (reference sequence) supplies CDR1 SGHNT and CDR2 YYREEE. Material: memory CD4+ T cells sorted from blood. The label giving this sample's cell subset or site can be read as: CD45RA-negative fraction. The source of this sequence is a woman aged 25 to 39 in good health. This chain is built from TRBV5-4 and TRBJ2-5; 11 central nucleotides agree with TRBD1. The CDR3 is CASSKDRGRETQYF. The base sequence is TGTGCCAGCAGTAAGGACAGGGGGCGAGAGACCCAGTACTTC.